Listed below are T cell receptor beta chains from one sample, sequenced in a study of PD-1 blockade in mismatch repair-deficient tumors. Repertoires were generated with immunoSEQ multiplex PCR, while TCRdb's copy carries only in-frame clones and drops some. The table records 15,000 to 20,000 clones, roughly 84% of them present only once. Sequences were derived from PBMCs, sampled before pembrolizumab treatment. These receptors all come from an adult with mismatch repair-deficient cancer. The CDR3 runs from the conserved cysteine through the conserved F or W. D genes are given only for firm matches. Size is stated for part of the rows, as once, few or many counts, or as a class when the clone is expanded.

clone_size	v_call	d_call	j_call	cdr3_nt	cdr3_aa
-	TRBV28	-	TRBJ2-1	TGTGCCAGCAGACCGGGACAGGAGGGACTAGCAGGATACAATGAGCAGTTCTTC	CASRPGQEGLAGYNEQFF
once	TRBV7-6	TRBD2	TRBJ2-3	TGTGCCAGCAGCTTAGATTGGATTGGGGGGAGGGCCATTGGCGCAGATACGCAGTATTTT	CASSLDWIGGRAIGADTQYF
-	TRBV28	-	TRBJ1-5	TGTGCCAGCAGTTTACAGCTTCGGGACACCTCACCGGATCAGCCCCAGCATTTT	CASSLQLRDTSPDQPQHF
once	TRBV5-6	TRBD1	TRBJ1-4	TGTGCCAGCAGCTTGGGTTCCGGGACAGGGGGCGCCCAAAGTCTTTCGACCCGTTTT	CASSLGSGTGGAQSLSTRF
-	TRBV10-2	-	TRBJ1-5	TGCGCCAGCAGTGAATTGGACGGGTATAGCAATCAGCCCCAGCATTTT	CASSELDGYSNQPQHF
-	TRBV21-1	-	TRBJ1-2	TGTGCCAGCAGCAAATATGAGGAGGGCTACACCTTC	CASSKYEEGYTF
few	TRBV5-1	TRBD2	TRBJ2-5	TGCGCCAGCAGCTCCGGAACTAGCGGGGGAGAGACCCAGTACTTC	CASSSGTSGGETQYF
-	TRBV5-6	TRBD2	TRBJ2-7	TGTGCCAGCAGCTTGGTTTCGCTAGCGGGAGTCGAATTCGAGCAGTACTTC	CASSLVSLAGVEFEQYF
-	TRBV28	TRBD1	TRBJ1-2	TGTGCCAGCAGGCCCGGGACAGGGTTTAACTATGGCTACACCTTC	CASRPGTGFNYGYTF
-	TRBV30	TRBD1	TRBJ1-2	TGTGCCTGGAGTGTATGGGACAGGGGATACTATGGCTACACCTTC	CAWSVWDRGYYGYTF
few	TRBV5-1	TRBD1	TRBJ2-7	TGCGCCAGCAGCTTAAGGGACAGAAGGTACGAGCAGTACTTC	CASSLRDRRYEQYF
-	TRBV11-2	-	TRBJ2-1	TGTGCCAGCAGCTTAAAGAGCGGCAATGAGCAGTTCTTC	CASSLKSGNEQFF
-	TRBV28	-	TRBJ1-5	TGTGCCAGCAGCTCACAATACAGGGATGTGAGCAATCAGCCCCAGCATTTT	CASSSQYRDVSNQPQHF
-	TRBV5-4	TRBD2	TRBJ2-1	TGTGCCAGCAGCCCCTGGAGCGGGAGCTCCTACAATGAGCAGTTCTTC	CASSPWSGSSYNEQFF
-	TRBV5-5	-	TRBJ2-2	TGTGCCAGCAGCTTGCTGTGGTGGGGAGTTCCCGGGGAGCTGTTTTTT	CASSLLWWGVPGELFF
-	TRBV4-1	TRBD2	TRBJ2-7	TGCGCCAGCAGCCAAACACGGGGGGGTTCCTACGAGCAGTACTTC	CASSQTRGGSYEQYF
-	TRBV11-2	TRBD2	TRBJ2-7	TGTGCCAGCAGCTTTTTGGGACTAGCCTCCTCCTACGAGCAGTACTTC	CASSFLGLASSYEQYF
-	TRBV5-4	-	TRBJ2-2	TGTGCCAGCAGCTTAGGCGGGCTGAACACCGGGGAGCTGTTTTTT	CASSLGGLNTGELFF
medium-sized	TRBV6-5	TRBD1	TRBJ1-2	TGTGCCAGCAGACCCCCGGGACAGGAGATGAATGGCTACACCTTC	CASRPPGQEMNGYTF
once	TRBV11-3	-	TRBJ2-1	TGTGCCAGCAGCCCCCGGACTGTTGCCTACAATGAGCAGTTCTTC	CASSPRTVAYNEQFF
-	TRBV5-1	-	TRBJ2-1	TGCGCCAGCAGACAGGGAAATGAGCAGTTCTTC	CASRQGNEQFF
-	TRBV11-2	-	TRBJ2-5	TGTGCCAGCAGCCCGTTGAGTGAGACCCAGTACTTC	CASSPLSETQYF
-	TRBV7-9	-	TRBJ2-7	TGTGCCAGCAGCGCCGCGGCGAACTCCTACGAGCAGTACTTC	CASSAAANSYEQYF
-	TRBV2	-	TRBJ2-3	TGTGCCAGCAGTCTACTTGGGAGTGGGGATACGCAGTATTTT	CASSLLGSGDTQYF
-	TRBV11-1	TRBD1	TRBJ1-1	TGTGCCAGCACCTCCTACGACAGGGGCACTGAAGCTTTCTTT	CASTSYDRGTEAFF
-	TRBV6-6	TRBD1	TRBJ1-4	TGTGCCAGCAGGGGACAGGGGGCGCGTTGGGAAAAACTGTTTTTT	CASRGQGARWEKLFF
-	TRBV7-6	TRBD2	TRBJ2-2	TGTGCCAGCAGCTTTAGGACTAGCGGGGACACCGGGGAGCTGTTTTTT	CASSFRTSGDTGELFF
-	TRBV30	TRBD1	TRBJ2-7	TGTGCCTGGAGTAGGGACAGTAACTACGAGCAGTACTTC	CAWSRDSNYEQYF
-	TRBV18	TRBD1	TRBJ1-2	TGTGCCAGCTCACCCGACAGGGGGCCCCCCGGATTCTATGGCTACACCTTC	CASSPDRGPPGFYGYTF